A selection of T cell receptor beta chains follows, all from one sample in a study of T cell repertoires in cytomegalovirus infection. TCRdb reprocessed the reads with MiXCR, giving one entry per CDR3 protein. The table shows some 800,000 distinct CDR3 sequences, with 25% to 35% occurring only once. For these TCRs, the target antigens are not known. Source: cultured CD8+ T cells from PBMCs, taken from culture after CMV antigen stimulation. The receptors derive from a human donor in good health (CMV status not recorded). Some clones in this sample may be carry-over from other donors' samples. The CDR3 runs from the conserved cysteine through the conserved F or W. A D gene is named only where the DNA matches it firmly. Only some rows state a clone size, as once, few, many or a class for expanded clones.

v_gene	d_gene	j_gene	abundance	CDR3nt	CDR3aa
TRBV7-6	TRBD1	TRBJ1-1	.	TGTGCCAGCAGCTCAAGGGACAGGGAAGGGAACACTGAAGCTTTCTTT	CASSSRDREGNTEAFF
TRBV27	.	TRBJ2-1	.	TGTGCCAGCATCGATTTGTCGCCCAGGGGCAATGAGCAGTTCTTC	CASIDLSPRGNEQFF
TRBV27	.	TRBJ2-2	few	TGTGCCAGCAGTTTATATCTGAGCCGGGAGCTGTTTTTT	CASSLYLSRELFF
TRBV7-6	TRBD1	TRBJ2-2	few	TGTGCCAGCAGCCCATCCGGGACAGCTAACGCCGGGGAGCTGTTTTTT	CASSPSGTANAGELFF
TRBV5-6	.	TRBJ1-1	.	TGTGCCAGCAGCTTGGGACGCCCGAGCACTGAAGCTTTCTTT	CASSLGRPSTEAFF
TRBV19	.	TRBJ2-5	few	TGTGCCAGTAGTATAGATCGGCAGGACCCGAAAGAGACCCAGTACTTC	CASSIDRQDPKETQYF
TRBV7-9	.	TRBJ1-6	few	TGTGCCACCCTAATGACGGACTCCGGGGATTCACCCCTCCACTTT	CATLMTDSGDSPLHF
TRBV7-2	TRBD1	TRBJ2-3	many	TGTGCCAGCAGCTTAAAAGGGACAGGGTACGATACGCAGTATTTT	CASSLKGTGYDTQYF
TRBV7-8	.	TRBJ1-1	many	TGTGCCAGCAGCTTAGAAATCGAAAACACTGAAGCTTTCTTT	CASSLEIENTEAFF
TRBV7-4	TRBD2	TRBJ2-5	few	TGTGCCAGCAGCTTAATTGGCCCTTCGGGAGGAGAGACCCAGTACTTC	CASSLIGPSGGETQYF
TRBV24-1	TRBD2	TRBJ2-1	.	TGTGCCACCAGTGATTTCCTGGCGGCGGGGGTCCCCTCCTACAATGAGCAGTTCTTC	CATSDFLAAGVPSYNEQFF
TRBV29-1	.	TRBJ1-4	.	TGCAGCGCGAGGGGGGGCCTCGGAGTCGGGGTGTTTTTT	CSARGGLGVGVFF
TRBV12-3/TRBV12-4	.	TRBJ2-7	.	TGTGCCAGCAGTTGGGGGTGGTATGGTGCCGAGCAGTACTTC	CASSWGWYGAEQYF
TRBV12-3/TRBV12-4	TRBD1	TRBJ1-1	few	TGTGCCAGCAGTTACACAGGGGACTTGAACACTGAAGCTTTCTTT	CASSYTGDLNTEAFF
TRBV4-3	.	TRBJ2-3	.	TGCGCCAGCAGCCAAGGGTCGCCCCAAAACACAGATACGCAGTATTTT	CASSQGSPQNTDTQYF
TRBV19	TRBD1	TRBJ2-7	.	TGTGCCAGTAGTCCCCGAAGAGCGGAACAGGGGGCGCTTCGCTACGAGCAGTACTTC	CASSPRRAEQGALRYEQYF
TRBV27	TRBD1	TRBJ1-1	few	TGTGCCAGCACCCAGACAGGGGGCACTGAAGCTTTCTTT	CASTQTGGTEAFF
TRBV6-2/TRBV6-3	.	TRBJ1-5	.	TGTGCCAGCACCGAGGGTTGGCCCCAGCATTTT	CASTEGWPQHF
TRBV5-4	.	TRBJ2-2	.	TGTGCCAGCAGCCCGGCGGCCCTCGCGAACACCGGGGAGCTGTTTTTT	CASSPAALANTGELFF
TRBV4-2	TRBD2	TRBJ2-1	few	TGTGCCAGCATGGGCGGGGGGGATAATGAGCAGTTCTTC	CASMGGGDNEQFF
TRBV9	TRBD1	TRBJ2-1	.	TGTGCCAGCAGCGTAGTGGGGACAGGGGCCCTCGTACCATCCTACAATGAGCAGTTCTTC	CASSVVGTGALVPSYNEQFF
TRBV7-8	.	TRBJ2-7	.	TGTGCCAGCAGCTTAGGTCCGGGACTCTACGAGCAGTACTTC	CASSLGPGLYEQYF
TRBV19	.	TRBJ2-2	.	TGTGCCAGTAGAAGTGCGGTGCTCACCGGGGAGCTGTTTTTT	CASRSAVLTGELFF
TRBV7-2	.	TRBJ1-5	many	TGTGCCAGCAGCTCCAGGACCGATGACAATCAGCCCCAGCATTTT	CASSSRTDDNQPQHF
TRBV7-2	TRBD1	TRBJ1-4	many	TGTGCCAGCAGCTTAGGGACAGGGGGTGAAAAACTGTTTTTT	CASSLGTGGEKLFF
TRBV12-3/TRBV12-4	.	TRBJ2-7	many	TGTGCCAGCAGTGAGGACAGCTCCTACGAGCAGTACTTC	CASSEDSSYEQYF
TRBV5-1	.	TRBJ2-3	.	TGCGCCAGCAGCTGGGACACAAGCACAGATACGCAGTATTTT	CASSWDTSTDTQYF
TRBV4-2	.	TRBJ1-1	.	TGTGCCAGCAGCCTCTACGGGGGAGTGGACACTGAAGCTTTCTTT	CASSLYGGVDTEAFF
TRBV12-3/TRBV12-4	.	TRBJ2-5	.	TGTGCCAGCAGTTCATCCATCGCGGGCAGGGAAGAGACCCAGTACTTC	CASSSSIAGREETQYF
TRBV6-8	TRBD1	TRBJ1-4	.	TGTGCCAGCAGTCCCCGCGGAGGGGGCGAAAAACTGTTTTTT	CASSPRGGGEKLFF
TRBV7-9	.	TRBJ2-1	few	TGTGCCAGCAGCTTACGAGGGCAAACCTACAATGAGCAGTTCTTC	CASSLRGQTYNEQFF
TRBV27	.	TRBJ1-5	.	TGTGCCAGCAGAAGAGGGGCAAGGGATCAGCCCCAGCATTTT	CASRRGARDQPQHF
TRBV4-3	TRBD1	TRBJ2-3	.	TGCGCCAGCAGCCGATCCCGACAGGGGCCCACAGATACGCAGTATTTT	CASSRSRQGPTDTQYF
TRBV10-1	.	TRBJ2-2	few	TGCGCCAGCAGTGAGAAGACCGAGACCGGGGAGCTGTTTTTT	CASSEKTETGELFF
TRBV5-4	.	TRBJ2-5	.	TGTGCCAGCAGGGATTCGGGGCGACAAGAGACCCAGTACTTC	CASRDSGRQETQYF
TRBV15	.	TRBJ2-1	.	TGTGCCACCAGCAGTGAGCCAGGGGCGCGCTACAATGAGCAGTTCTTC	CATSSEPGARYNEQFF
TRBV29-1	.	TRBJ2-6	.	TGCAGCGTTGAAGCTTACAGGGAGGGTCCTGGGGCCAACGTCCTGACTTTC	CSVEAYREGPGANVLTF
TRBV5-1	.	TRBJ2-5	few	TGCGCCAGCAGCTTGGTCCCAGGGCAGGCGCTGCGGGAGACCCAGTACTTC	CASSLVPGQALRETQYF
TRBV7-4	TRBD2	TRBJ2-1	few	TGTGCCAGCAGCTTAGAGAGTAGCGGGGTATACAATGAGCAGTTCTTC	CASSLESSGVYNEQFF
TRBV19	.	TRBJ1-4	.	TGTGCCAGTAGAGTGGAGGAAAAACTGTTTTTT	CASRVEEKLFF
TRBV6-1	.	TRBJ1-1	.	TGTGCCAGCTCCGGCGCGGAGGGTTGGAACACTGAAGCTTTCTTT	CASSGAEGWNTEAFF
TRBV24-1	.	TRBJ2-1	.	TGTGCCACCAGTGATTTGAGGGGGGCCTCCTACAATGAGCAGTTCTTC	CATSDLRGASYNEQFF
TRBV29-1	.	TRBJ1-2	few	TGCAGCGTTGAAGATCCCGGGGGAGAATTCGTCTATGGCTACACCTTC	CSVEDPGGEFVYGYTF
TRBV15	.	TRBJ1-1	.	TGTGCCACCAGCAGAGACCGCATGAACACTGAAGCTTTCTTT	CATSRDRMNTEAFF
TRBV5-1	.	TRBJ2-1	.	TGCGCCAGCAGCTTCCGGGAAGGAAGGACCTACAATGAGCAGTTCTTC	CASSFREGRTYNEQFF
TRBV12-3/TRBV12-4	.	TRBJ1-1	few	TGTGCCAGCAGTCCCTCGGACCCTGAAGCTTTCTTT	CASSPSDPEAFF
TRBV6-6	TRBD1	TRBJ1-2	.	TGTGCCAGCAGTTACTCAGGGAAGCAGGCGGGACAGGTTATCATAGCTAACTATGGCTACACCTTC	CASSYSGKQAGQVIIANYGYTF
TRBV27	.	TRBJ1-1	.	TGTGCCAGCAGTTCTGTCTCCGCAAACACTGAAGCTTTCTTT	CASSSVSANTEAFF
TRBV7-6	.	TRBJ2-1	.	TGTGCCAGCAGCCAACCACAGGGTACGAGTGAGCAGTTCTTC	CASSQPQGTSEQFF
TRBV7-9	.	TRBJ2-3	.	TGTGCCAGCAGCCCCCCGGTGAGGGGCCCAGATACGCAGTATTTT	CASSPPVRGPDTQYF